The 32 T cell receptor beta chains below come from one sample, sequenced in a study of T cell repertoires in cytomegalovirus infection (dated by TCRdb to between 2018 and 2020). Their cognate antigens are unknown. Instrument used: Illumina HiSeq 1500. The public sequencing data were trimmed at Q25 with fastp and processed into clonotypes with MiXCR by TCRdb, which kept only in-frame beta chains. Merged by CDR3 protein, the rows form single entries marked with the most common genes and DNA. The sample has about 110,000 distinct CDR3 sequences on record, over 9.5% of them singletons. Jointly, the top ten make up roughly 31% of the sample. Specimen: PBMCs, sequenced either directly or after in vitro stimulation (not recorded which). The source of these receptors is a human donor in good health (CMV status not recorded). Some clones in this sample may be carry-over from other donors' samples.

This clonotype came up many times. The chain joins TRBV2 to TRBJ2-1, with D unresolved. The germline V gene has CDR1 SNHLY and CDR2 FYNNEI. The CDR3 loop spans 15 amino acids. The V end was cut by 4 bases, the J end by 8 bases, with 18 bases between. CDR3 sequence reads: CASSGPDRNRDEQFF. The CDR3 region has the DNA TGTGCCAGCAGTGGGCCCGACCGAAATCGGGATGAGCAGTTCTTC.

In this sample, this clonotype turned up many times. CDR3: CASRGPYSNQPQHF. The CDR3 bases are TGTGCCAGCAGGGGACCGTATAGCAATCAGCCCCAGCATTTT. The gene calls are TRBV28 and TRBJ1-5, with a tentative D call TRBD1 (5 bases). From germline, CDR1 is MDHEN and CDR2 SYDVKM. This CDR3 region has 14 residues. V was shortened by 6 bases and J by 0 bases, with 9 bases between the two germline ends.

The J gene is TRBJ2-3, the V gene TRBV5-1, with 9 bases matching TRBD1. This CDR3 region has 16 residues. Germline loops: CDR1 SGHRS, CDR2 YFSETQ. J lost 1 base, V lost 4 bases, and 7 bases had no gene match. CDR3 sequence (DNA): TGCGCCAGCAGCCCAACCTGGACAGGGGGCACAGATACGCAGTATTTT. Its protein product is CASSPTWTGGTDTQYF.

This sequence joins TRBV19 and TRBJ1-1; D is uncertain. Trimming removed 4 bases at V and 0 bases at J, with 24 bases between. CDR1 is LNHDA, CDR2 SQIVND, per germline (reference sequence). The CDR3 is 19 amino acids. In DNA form, the CDR3 reads TGTGCCAGTAGTAGACCTCCTGCGTGGAGACTATCAATGAACACTGAAGCTTTCTTT. Residues: CASSRPPAWRLSMNTEAFF. Supplemented by reference TRBV19 and TRBJ1-1, the full variable domain reads DGGITQSPKYLFRKEGQNVTLSCEQNLNHDAMYWYRQDPGQGLRLIYYSQIVNDFQKGDIAEGYSVSREKKESFPLTVTSAQKNPTAFYLCASSRPPAWRLSMNTEAFFGQGTRLTVV.

This clonotype turned up a few times. The genes are TRBV2 and TRBJ2-3, with D tentatively TRBD2 (6 bases). CDR3 length: 13 amino acids. The V gene's germline CDR1 is SNHLY and CDR2 FYNNEI. The V gene lost 4 bases and the J gene lost 6 bases, with 11 bases spanning the gap. CDR3 protein: CASSGTIGDTQYF. The CDR3 DNA is TGTGCCAGCAGTGGGACTATCGGGGATACGCAGTATTTT. The variable domain in full, with the rest retrieved from reference TRBV2 and TRBJ2-3, is EPEVTQTPSHQVTQMGQEVILRCVPISNHLYFYWYRQILGQKVEFLVSFYNNEISEKSEIFDDQFSVERPDGSNFTLKIRSTKLEDSAMYFCASSGTIGDTQYFGPGTRLTVL.

Regarding this clonotype: A read error may explain this, as a much larger clone is one base away. V and J are TRBV12-3 or TRBV12-4 and TRBJ2-3; D not certain. CDR3 length equals 13 residues. CDR3 sequence (DNA): TGTACCAGCAGATTCTCCGTCACAGATACGCAGTATTTT. Protein sequence: CTSRFSVTDTQYF.

The chain has TRBV5-6 and TRBJ1-5; D gene uncertain. Per the germline V gene, CDR1 is SGHDT and CDR2 is YYEEEE. V lost 0 bases and J lost 0, with 13 bases in between. There are 17 residues in the CDR3. CDR3 protein: CASSLGETRLSNQPQHF. The CDR3 DNA reads as TGTGCCAGCAGCTTGGGGGAGACCAGGCTTAGCAATCAGCCCCAGCATTTT. Based on the CDR3 plus reference TRBV5-6 and TRBJ1-5, the full variable domain is DAGVTQSPTHLIKTRGQQVTLRCSPKSGHDTVSWYQQALGQGPQFIFQYYEEEERQRGNFPDRFSGHQFPNYSSELNVNALLLGDSALYLCASSLGETRLSNQPQHFGDGTRLSIL.

This clonotype has at least ten counts. The chain links TRBV6-2 or TRBV6-3 to TRBJ2-7; 7 bases fit TRBD1. The V segment lost 6 bases and the J segment 3 bases; nucleotides outside the gene matches: 14. The length of the CDR3 is 16 residues. Per germline, CDR1 MNHEY and CDR2 SVGEGT. DNA of the CDR3: TGTGCCAGCAGCCCCACCTCGTTGACAGGGCTCTACGAGCAGTACGTC. Its protein is CASSPTSLTGLYEQYV.

This clonotype turned up a few times. The rearrangement links TRBV7-9 to TRBJ2-1; D not resolved. Between the trimmed V and J ends, which lost 2 bases and 4 bases, there was a span of 12 bases. Germline V gene data show CDR1 as SEHNR and CDR2 as FQNEAQ (reference sequence). The CDR3 extends over 15 amino acids. This CDR3 is CASSLYQNRYNEQFF. CDR3 nucleotide sequence: TGTGCCAGCAGCTTATACCAGAATCGGTACAATGAGCAGTTCTTC.

This clonotype occurred many times. V and J are TRBV6-5 and TRBJ2-3, with 10 bases that match TRBD2. This CDR3 contains 14 residues. Germline lookup yields CDR1 MNHEY and CDR2 SVGAGI. The junction had 3 bases not matched to a gene; V was cut back by 5 bases and J by 4 bases. This chain's CDR3 is CASSLGLAADTQYF. For the CDR3, the DNA is TGTGCCAGCAGTCTCGGACTAGCGGCAGATACGCAGTATTTT.

This clonotype was counted a few times. The genes are TRBV5-1 and TRBJ2-7; D not resolved. Germline V gives CDR1 SGHRS, CDR2 YFSETQ. Trimming pared 3 bases from V and 0 bases from J, leaving 7 bases between. This CDR3 has 13 residues. The CDR3 coding sequence is TGCGCCAGCAGCTCTCACCCCTCCTACGAGCAGTACTTC. Translation gives CASSSHPSYEQYF.

The sample holds a few counts of this clonotype. V usage is TRBV10-3 and J usage is TRBJ2-6; D is undetermined. The length of the CDR3 is 14 residues. V was cut by 6 bases and J by 1 base, with 7 bases left in between. Germline CDR1 ENHRY, CDR2 SYGVKD. CDR3 bases: TGTGCCATCAGGCCTCCGTCTGGGGCCAACGTCCTGACTTTC. Protein sequence: CAIRPPSGANVLTF.

This clonotype has ten or more counts. This chain links TRBV12-3 or TRBV12-4 with TRBJ1-5; D may be TRBD1 (5 bases). V was pared by 0 bases and J by 2 bases, with 5 bases between. CDR3 length equals 14 residues. The CDR3 loop reads CASSLAGGNQPQHF. Here the CDR3 DNA reads TGTGCCAGCAGTTTAGCGGGGGGCAATCAGCCCCAGCATTTT.

The V and J genes are TRBV7-8 and TRBJ1-5, with unresolved D. Germline assignment: CDR1 SGHVS and CDR2 FQNEAQ. This CDR3 has 17 residues. V was trimmed by 0 bases and J by 1 base, leaving 13 bases between them. DNA of the CDR3: TGTGCCAGCAGCTTAGCCGGGCAGTCATGGAGCAATCAGCCCCAGCATTTT. Its protein product is CASSLAGQSWSNQPQHF.

This clonotype has a handful of counts. V and J are TRBV6-5 and TRBJ2-1; TRBD2 aligns across 12 bases. The trim removed 9 bases at V and 7 bases at J, leaving 16 bases unmatched. The germline V gene has CDR1 MNHEY and CDR2 SVGAGI. CDR3 length: 17 residues. CDR3: CASKGLAGEIRGNEQFF. As DNA, the CDR3 is TGTGCCAGTAAGGGACTAGCGGGTGAAATTCGTGGGAATGAGCAGTTCTTC.

This clonotype was counted ten times or more. This chain joins TRBV6-6 and TRBJ1-1; D is ambiguous. Germline-derived CDR1 and CDR2 are MNHNY and SVGAGI (reference sequence). The CDR3 sequence is 15 residues long. Trimming removed 2 bases from V and 5 bases from J, with 15 bases in between. Written as DNA, the CDR3 is TGTGCCAGCAGTTACCCTGGGTCCGTAGGAACTGAAGCTTTCTTT. Translating it yields CASSYPGSVGTEAFF.

In its sample, this clonotype was seen a few times. V and J are TRBV29-1 and TRBJ2-2; D may be TRBD2 (5 bases). The CDR3 runs to 13 residues. Germline lookup yields CDR1 SQVTM and CDR2 ANQGSEA. Between the trimmed V and J ends, which lost 3 bases and 1 base, there was a span of 6 bases. The CDR3 bases are TGCAGCGTTGATCGGGGGAACACCGGGGAGCTGTTTTTT. Its translation: CSVDRGNTGELFF.

The sample holds many counts of this clonotype. This sequence joins TRBV24-1 and TRBJ2-1; 13 bases fit TRBD2. The CDR3 consists of 16 residues. The V segment lost 4 bases and the J segment 5 bases; nucleotides outside the gene matches: 4. CDR1 KGHDR and CDR2 SFDVKD come from the germline V gene. CDR3 protein: CATSDPGLAGNNEQFF. DNA of the CDR3: TGTGCCACCAGTGACCCGGGACTAGCGGGGAACAATGAGCAGTTCTTC.

This clonotype occurred many times. CDR3 in amino acids: CASKSQGASPLHF. Here the CDR3 DNA reads TGTGCCAGCAAGAGCCAGGGGGCTTCACCCCTCCACTTT. The chain joins TRBV6-6 to TRBJ1-6; 8 nucleotides agree with TRBD1. The CDR3 has 13 residues. Germline V gene data show CDR1 as MNHNY and CDR2 as SVGAGI (reference sequence). The trim removed 7 bases at V and 9 bases at J, leaving 5 bases unmatched.

This clonotype came up many times. V gene TRBV19 combines with J gene TRBJ2-1, with D perhaps matching TRBD1 or TRBD2 (5 bases each). This CDR3 spans 15 amino acids. With 6 bases removed from V and 0 bases from J, the gap between germline ends came to 12 bases. The germline V gene has CDR1 LNHDA and CDR2 SQIVND (reference sequence). CDR3 sequence: CASRTGPSSYNEQFF. The CDR3 region has the DNA TGTGCCAGTAGAACGGGACCTAGCTCCTACAATGAGCAGTTCTTC.

In this sample, this clonotype turned up many times. This rearrangement joins TRBV7-3 to TRBJ2-1; weak D call: TRBD2 (5 bases). Germline values: CDR1 SGHTA, CDR2 FQGTGA. The CDR3 runs 15 residues. V lost 2 bases, J lost 3 bases, and 11 bases lay in between. The DNA of the CDR3 is TGTGCCAGCAGCTTAGGTCTAGCAGACTACAATGAGCAGTTCTTC. Translated: CASSLGLADYNEQFF.

This clonotype was counted ten times or more. The rearrangement joins TRBV2 to TRBJ2-2, with TRBD2 matching 10 bases. V lost 6 bases to trimming and J lost 5 bases; unmatched junction nucleotides: 6. This CDR3 comprises 15 residues. The germline V gene has CDR1 SNHLY and CDR2 FYNNEI. Written as DNA, the CDR3 is TGTGCCAGCAGCGTGGGACTAGCGAGTACCGGGGAGCTGTTTTTT. Encoded protein: CASSVGLASTGELFF.

This clonotype occurred many times. DNA for the CDR3: TGTGCCAGCAGCCATTCACGGAGGGACAGGGAATACTATGGCTACACCTTC. Protein sequence: CASSHSRRDREYYGYTF. The chain has TRBV7-8 and TRBJ1-2; 9 bases map to TRBD1. CDR1 SGHVS and CDR2 FQNEAQ come from the germline V gene. Unmatched junction bases numbered 13, after V lost 5 bases and J lost 3 bases. CDR3 length: 17 residues.

This clonotype has more than one count but fewer than ten. This chain links TRBV6-5 with TRBJ2-1; TRBD2 matches 9 bases. With V trimmed by 6 bases and J by 0 bases, 3 bases remained unmatched. The CDR3 totals 15 residues. The germline V gene encodes CDR1 MNHEY and CDR2 SVGAGI. The CDR3 DNA sequence: TGTGCCAGCAGCTTACTAGCGGGCTCCTACAATGAGCAGTTCTTC. It is translated as CASSLLAGSYNEQFF.

V usage is TRBV20-1 and J usage is TRBJ2-5; D gene uncertain. From germline, CDR1 is DFQATT and CDR2 SNEGSKA (reference sequence). Trimming took 0 bases from V and 7 from J, leaving 12 bases between them. This CDR3 contains 13 residues. CDR3 in amino acids: CSARDPPPTTQYF. For the CDR3, the DNA is TGCAGTGCTAGAGATCCCCCCCCCACGACCCAGTACTTC.

The table lists this clonotype with many counts. The chain employs TRBV7-9 and TRBJ1-5, with TRBD1 as a possible D gene (6 bases). The CDR3 is made up of 17 amino acids. V was shortened by 5 bases and J by 0 bases, with 17 bases between the two germline ends. Germline CDR1 reads SEHNR; CDR2 reads FQNEAQ (reference sequence). CDR3 protein: CASSHGRGEGSNQPQHF. The CDR3 DNA reads TGTGCCAGCAGCCATGGCAGGGGTGAGGGTAGCAATCAGCCCCAGCATTTT.

This clonotype was counted ten times or more. V is TRBV7-2 and J is TRBJ1-2; the match to TRBD1 covers 7 bases. The CDR3 covers 13 residues. V dropped 0 bases and J dropped 11; count of bases not matched to a gene: 6. The germline CDR1 and CDR2 sequences are SGHTA and FQGNSA. For the CDR3, the DNA is TGTGCCAGCAGCTTAGCGCAACAGGGGAGATACACCTTC. Translation: CASSLAQQGRYTF.

This clonotype has ten or more counts. This chain connects TRBV4-3 to TRBJ1-2, with D maybe TRBD1 (6 bases). Germline CDR1 reads LGHNA; CDR2 reads YSLEER. The CDR3 runs to 15 residues. V was clipped by 0 bases and J by 5 bases, with 13 bases between them. CDR3 nucleotide sequence: TGCGCCAGCAGCCAAGATTGGAGACAGGAGTATGGCTACACCTTC. Its translation is CASSQDWRQEYGYTF.

In this sample, this clonotype turned up many times. The chain carries TRBV7-9 and TRBJ1-2; unclear D gene. Trimming pared 5 bases from V and 6 bases from J, leaving 13 bases between. Germline-derived CDR1 and CDR2 are SEHNR and FQNEAQ (reference sequence). There are 13 residues in the CDR3. CDR3 loop: CASSPRTGDGYTF. The CDR3 coding sequence is TGTGCCAGCAGCCCTCGGACCGGGGATGGCTACACCTTC.

J is TRBJ2-7 and V is TRBV4-2; 14 positions match TRBD2. V dropped 1 base and J dropped 7; count of bases not matched to a gene: 6. This CDR3 has 16 residues. Per germline, CDR1 LGHNA and CDR2 YNFKEQ. CDR3 DNA: TGTGCCAGCAGCCAAGCACGGACTAGCGGGAGGTATGAGCAGTACTTC. Translation gives CASSQARTSGRYEQYF.

There are many counts of this clonotype. The chain recombines TRBV28 with TRBJ2-2; 10 nucleotides match TRBD2. Germline CDR1 reads MDHEN; CDR2 reads SYDVKM. This CDR3 region has 18 residues. The V segment lost 2 bases and the J segment 1 base; nucleotides outside the gene matches: 7. DNA of the CDR3: TGTGCCAGCAGTTTACGGAGCGGGAGGGCCGGGAACACCGGGGAGCTGTTTTTT. This sequence encodes CASSLRSGRAGNTGELFF.

This clonotype was detected ten times or more. This chain joins TRBV11-2 and TRBJ2-5; 9 bases align to TRBD1. With 5 bases clipped from V and 3 bases from J, the junction kept 10 bases outside the gene matches. This CDR3 region has 16 residues. CDR1 and CDR2 from the germline V gene are SGHAT and FQNNGV. The CDR3 nucleotides read TGTGCCAGCAGCCCCCCCGGGACAGGGTACAAAGAGACCCAGTACTTC. It yields the protein CASSPPGTGYKETQYF.